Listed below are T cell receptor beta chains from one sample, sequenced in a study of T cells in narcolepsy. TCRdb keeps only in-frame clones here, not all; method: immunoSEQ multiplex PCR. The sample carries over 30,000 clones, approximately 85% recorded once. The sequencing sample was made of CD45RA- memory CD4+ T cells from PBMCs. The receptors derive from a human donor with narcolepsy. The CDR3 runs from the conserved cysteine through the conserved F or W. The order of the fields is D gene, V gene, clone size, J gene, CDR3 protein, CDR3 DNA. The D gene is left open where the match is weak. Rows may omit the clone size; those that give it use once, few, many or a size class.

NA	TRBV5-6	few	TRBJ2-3	CASSSTGLPDTQYF	TGTGCCAGCAGCTCGACAGGACTGCCAGATACGCAGTATTTT
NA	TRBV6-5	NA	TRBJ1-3	CASSYMDTIYF	TGTGCCAGCAGTTACATGGACACCATATATTTT
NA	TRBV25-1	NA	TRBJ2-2	CASSYRADTGELFF	TGTGCCAGCAGTTACAGGGCGGACACCGGGGAGCTGTTTTTT
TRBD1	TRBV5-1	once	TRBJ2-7	CASSWGDRSSYEQYF	TGCGCCAGCAGCTGGGGGGACAGGTCCTCCTACGAGCAGTACTTC
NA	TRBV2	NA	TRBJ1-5	CAGSDPAYSNQPQHF	TGTGCCGGCAGTGACCCAGCCTATAGCAATCAGCCCCAGCATTTT
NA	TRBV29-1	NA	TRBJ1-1	CSVGPPETEAFF	TGCAGCGTGGGACCCCCGGAGACTGAAGCTTTCTTT
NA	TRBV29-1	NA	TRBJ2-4	CSAPRRDLAKNIQYF	TGCAGCGCCCCCAGGAGGGATCTAGCCAAAAACATTCAGTACTTC
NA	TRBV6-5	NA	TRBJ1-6	CASSYLQGNSPLHF	TGTGCCAGCAGTTACCTCCAGGGAAATTCACCCCTCCACTTT
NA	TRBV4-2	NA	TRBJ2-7	CASSQAGGHEQYF	TGTGCCAGCAGCCAAGCCGGGGGCCACGAGCAGTACTTC
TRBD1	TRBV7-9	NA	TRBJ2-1	CASSSHYRGSVDNEQFF	TGTGCCAGCAGCTCTCATTACAGGGGGTCCGTAGACAATGAGCAGTTCTTC
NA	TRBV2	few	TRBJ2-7	CASSLSSYEQYF	TGTGCCAGCAGCCTTTCCTCCTACGAGCAGTACTTC
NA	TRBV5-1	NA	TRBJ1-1	CASSLGTNNEAFF	TGCGCCAGCAGCTTGGGGACGAATAATGAAGCTTTCTTT
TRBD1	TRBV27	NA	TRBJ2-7	CASSPGTGGSEQYF	TGTGCCAGCAGTCCCGGGACAGGGGGCTCCGAGCAGTACTTC
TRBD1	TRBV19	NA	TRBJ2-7	CASSIGGRRTGVYEQYF	TGTGCCAGTAGTATAGGGGGTCGAAGGACAGGGGTCTACGAGCAGTACTTC
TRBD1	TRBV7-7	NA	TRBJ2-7	CASSLRQGASEQYF	TGTGCCAGCAGCTTACGACAGGGGGCATCCGAGCAGTACTTC
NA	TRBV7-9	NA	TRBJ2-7	CASRKNGEQYF	TGTGCCAGCAGGAAAAACGGCGAGCAGTACTTC
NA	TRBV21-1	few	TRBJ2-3	CASTGNGPSGVSTDTQYF	TGTGCCAGCACCGGGAATGGGCCTAGCGGGGTAAGCACAGATACGCAGTATTTT
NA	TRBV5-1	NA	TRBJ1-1	CASSLRDTEAFF	TGCGCCAGCAGCTTGAGGGACACTGAAGCTTTCTTT
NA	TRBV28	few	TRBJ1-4	CASSGMNGERLFF	TGTGCCAGCAGCGGGATGAACGGGGAGAGGTTGTTTTTT
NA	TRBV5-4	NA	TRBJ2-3	CASSLAGAQVDTQYF	TGTGCCAGCAGCTTAGCGGGTGCGCAGGTCGATACGCAGTATTTT
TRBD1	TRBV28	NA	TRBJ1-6	CASSSRQGGLNSPLHF	TGTGCCAGCAGTTCCCGACAGGGAGGACTTAATTCACCCCTCCACTTT
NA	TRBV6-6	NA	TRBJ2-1	CASSPPAQSNEQFF	TGTGCCAGCAGTCCTCCCGCTCAGTCCAATGAGCAGTTCTTC
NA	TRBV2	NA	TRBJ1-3	CASIQDSSSGNTIYF	TGTGCCAGCATCCAGGACTCAAGCTCTGGAAACACCATATATTTT
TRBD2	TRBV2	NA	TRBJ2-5	CATGLAAETQYF	TGTGCCACCGGACTAGCGGCAGAGACCCAGTACTTC
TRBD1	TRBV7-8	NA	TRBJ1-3	CASSKSGTVSSGNTIYF	TGTGCCAGCAGCAAATCCGGGACAGTAAGCTCTGGAAACACCATATATTTT
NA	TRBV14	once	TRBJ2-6	CASSGLSGANVLTF	TGTGCCAGCAGCGGTCTGTCTGGGGCCAACGTCCTGACTTTC
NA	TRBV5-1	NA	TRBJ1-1	CASSPIKNTEAFF	TGCGCCAGCAGCCCAATTAAGAACACTGAAGCTTTCTTT
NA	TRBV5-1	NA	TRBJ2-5	CASSRGGAQETQYF	TGCGCCAGCTCCCGAGGGGGAGCTCAAGAGACCCAGTACTTC
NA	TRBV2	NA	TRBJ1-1	CASSLEGRGTEAFF	TGTGCCAGCAGCTTGGAAGGGAGGGGCACTGAAGCTTTCTTT
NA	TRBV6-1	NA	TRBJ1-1	CASTPGTKNTEAFF	TGTGCCAGCACCCCCGGGACAAAGAACACTGAAGCTTTCTTT
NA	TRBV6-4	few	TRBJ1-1	CASSDQPNWGTEAFF	TGTGCCAGCAGTGACCAGCCGAATTGGGGAACTGAAGCTTTCTTT
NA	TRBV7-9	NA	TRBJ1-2	CASSLATAYGYTF	TGTGCCAGCAGCTTGGCTACAGCCTATGGCTACACCTTC
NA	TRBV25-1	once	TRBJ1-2	CASSETGNYGYTF	TGTGCCAGCAGTGAAACAGGGAACTATGGCTACACCTTC
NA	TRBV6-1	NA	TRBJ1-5	CASSEAGVYGQPQHF	TGTGCCAGCAGTGAAGCGGGAGTCTACGGACAGCCCCAGCATTTT
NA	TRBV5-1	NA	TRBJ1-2	CASSLVSANYGYTF	TGCGCCAGCAGCTTGGTGTCAGCCAACTATGGCTACACCTTC
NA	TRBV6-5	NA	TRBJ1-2	CATALGAGGRVGYTF	TGTGCCACGGCACTTGGGGCAGGAGGACGGGTTGGCTACACCTTC
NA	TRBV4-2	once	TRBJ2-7	CASSQDVRVYEQYF	TGTGCCAGCAGCCAAGATGTCAGGGTCTACGAGCAGTACTTC
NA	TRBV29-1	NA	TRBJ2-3	CSVTASTDTQYF	TGCAGCGTGACAGCTAGCACAGATACGCAGTATTTT
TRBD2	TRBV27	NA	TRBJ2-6	CASSRLTGGVSGANVLTF	TGTGCCAGCAGCAGACTCACGGGGGGGGTCTCTGGGGCCAACGTCCTGACTTTC
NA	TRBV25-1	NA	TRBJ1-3	CASSPPGSGNTIYF	TGTGCCAGCAGCCCCCCGGGCTCTGGAAACACCATATATTTT
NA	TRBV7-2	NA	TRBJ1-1	CASSLDSNSNTEAFF	TGTGCCAGCAGCTTAGACAGTAACAGTAACACTGAAGCTTTCTTT